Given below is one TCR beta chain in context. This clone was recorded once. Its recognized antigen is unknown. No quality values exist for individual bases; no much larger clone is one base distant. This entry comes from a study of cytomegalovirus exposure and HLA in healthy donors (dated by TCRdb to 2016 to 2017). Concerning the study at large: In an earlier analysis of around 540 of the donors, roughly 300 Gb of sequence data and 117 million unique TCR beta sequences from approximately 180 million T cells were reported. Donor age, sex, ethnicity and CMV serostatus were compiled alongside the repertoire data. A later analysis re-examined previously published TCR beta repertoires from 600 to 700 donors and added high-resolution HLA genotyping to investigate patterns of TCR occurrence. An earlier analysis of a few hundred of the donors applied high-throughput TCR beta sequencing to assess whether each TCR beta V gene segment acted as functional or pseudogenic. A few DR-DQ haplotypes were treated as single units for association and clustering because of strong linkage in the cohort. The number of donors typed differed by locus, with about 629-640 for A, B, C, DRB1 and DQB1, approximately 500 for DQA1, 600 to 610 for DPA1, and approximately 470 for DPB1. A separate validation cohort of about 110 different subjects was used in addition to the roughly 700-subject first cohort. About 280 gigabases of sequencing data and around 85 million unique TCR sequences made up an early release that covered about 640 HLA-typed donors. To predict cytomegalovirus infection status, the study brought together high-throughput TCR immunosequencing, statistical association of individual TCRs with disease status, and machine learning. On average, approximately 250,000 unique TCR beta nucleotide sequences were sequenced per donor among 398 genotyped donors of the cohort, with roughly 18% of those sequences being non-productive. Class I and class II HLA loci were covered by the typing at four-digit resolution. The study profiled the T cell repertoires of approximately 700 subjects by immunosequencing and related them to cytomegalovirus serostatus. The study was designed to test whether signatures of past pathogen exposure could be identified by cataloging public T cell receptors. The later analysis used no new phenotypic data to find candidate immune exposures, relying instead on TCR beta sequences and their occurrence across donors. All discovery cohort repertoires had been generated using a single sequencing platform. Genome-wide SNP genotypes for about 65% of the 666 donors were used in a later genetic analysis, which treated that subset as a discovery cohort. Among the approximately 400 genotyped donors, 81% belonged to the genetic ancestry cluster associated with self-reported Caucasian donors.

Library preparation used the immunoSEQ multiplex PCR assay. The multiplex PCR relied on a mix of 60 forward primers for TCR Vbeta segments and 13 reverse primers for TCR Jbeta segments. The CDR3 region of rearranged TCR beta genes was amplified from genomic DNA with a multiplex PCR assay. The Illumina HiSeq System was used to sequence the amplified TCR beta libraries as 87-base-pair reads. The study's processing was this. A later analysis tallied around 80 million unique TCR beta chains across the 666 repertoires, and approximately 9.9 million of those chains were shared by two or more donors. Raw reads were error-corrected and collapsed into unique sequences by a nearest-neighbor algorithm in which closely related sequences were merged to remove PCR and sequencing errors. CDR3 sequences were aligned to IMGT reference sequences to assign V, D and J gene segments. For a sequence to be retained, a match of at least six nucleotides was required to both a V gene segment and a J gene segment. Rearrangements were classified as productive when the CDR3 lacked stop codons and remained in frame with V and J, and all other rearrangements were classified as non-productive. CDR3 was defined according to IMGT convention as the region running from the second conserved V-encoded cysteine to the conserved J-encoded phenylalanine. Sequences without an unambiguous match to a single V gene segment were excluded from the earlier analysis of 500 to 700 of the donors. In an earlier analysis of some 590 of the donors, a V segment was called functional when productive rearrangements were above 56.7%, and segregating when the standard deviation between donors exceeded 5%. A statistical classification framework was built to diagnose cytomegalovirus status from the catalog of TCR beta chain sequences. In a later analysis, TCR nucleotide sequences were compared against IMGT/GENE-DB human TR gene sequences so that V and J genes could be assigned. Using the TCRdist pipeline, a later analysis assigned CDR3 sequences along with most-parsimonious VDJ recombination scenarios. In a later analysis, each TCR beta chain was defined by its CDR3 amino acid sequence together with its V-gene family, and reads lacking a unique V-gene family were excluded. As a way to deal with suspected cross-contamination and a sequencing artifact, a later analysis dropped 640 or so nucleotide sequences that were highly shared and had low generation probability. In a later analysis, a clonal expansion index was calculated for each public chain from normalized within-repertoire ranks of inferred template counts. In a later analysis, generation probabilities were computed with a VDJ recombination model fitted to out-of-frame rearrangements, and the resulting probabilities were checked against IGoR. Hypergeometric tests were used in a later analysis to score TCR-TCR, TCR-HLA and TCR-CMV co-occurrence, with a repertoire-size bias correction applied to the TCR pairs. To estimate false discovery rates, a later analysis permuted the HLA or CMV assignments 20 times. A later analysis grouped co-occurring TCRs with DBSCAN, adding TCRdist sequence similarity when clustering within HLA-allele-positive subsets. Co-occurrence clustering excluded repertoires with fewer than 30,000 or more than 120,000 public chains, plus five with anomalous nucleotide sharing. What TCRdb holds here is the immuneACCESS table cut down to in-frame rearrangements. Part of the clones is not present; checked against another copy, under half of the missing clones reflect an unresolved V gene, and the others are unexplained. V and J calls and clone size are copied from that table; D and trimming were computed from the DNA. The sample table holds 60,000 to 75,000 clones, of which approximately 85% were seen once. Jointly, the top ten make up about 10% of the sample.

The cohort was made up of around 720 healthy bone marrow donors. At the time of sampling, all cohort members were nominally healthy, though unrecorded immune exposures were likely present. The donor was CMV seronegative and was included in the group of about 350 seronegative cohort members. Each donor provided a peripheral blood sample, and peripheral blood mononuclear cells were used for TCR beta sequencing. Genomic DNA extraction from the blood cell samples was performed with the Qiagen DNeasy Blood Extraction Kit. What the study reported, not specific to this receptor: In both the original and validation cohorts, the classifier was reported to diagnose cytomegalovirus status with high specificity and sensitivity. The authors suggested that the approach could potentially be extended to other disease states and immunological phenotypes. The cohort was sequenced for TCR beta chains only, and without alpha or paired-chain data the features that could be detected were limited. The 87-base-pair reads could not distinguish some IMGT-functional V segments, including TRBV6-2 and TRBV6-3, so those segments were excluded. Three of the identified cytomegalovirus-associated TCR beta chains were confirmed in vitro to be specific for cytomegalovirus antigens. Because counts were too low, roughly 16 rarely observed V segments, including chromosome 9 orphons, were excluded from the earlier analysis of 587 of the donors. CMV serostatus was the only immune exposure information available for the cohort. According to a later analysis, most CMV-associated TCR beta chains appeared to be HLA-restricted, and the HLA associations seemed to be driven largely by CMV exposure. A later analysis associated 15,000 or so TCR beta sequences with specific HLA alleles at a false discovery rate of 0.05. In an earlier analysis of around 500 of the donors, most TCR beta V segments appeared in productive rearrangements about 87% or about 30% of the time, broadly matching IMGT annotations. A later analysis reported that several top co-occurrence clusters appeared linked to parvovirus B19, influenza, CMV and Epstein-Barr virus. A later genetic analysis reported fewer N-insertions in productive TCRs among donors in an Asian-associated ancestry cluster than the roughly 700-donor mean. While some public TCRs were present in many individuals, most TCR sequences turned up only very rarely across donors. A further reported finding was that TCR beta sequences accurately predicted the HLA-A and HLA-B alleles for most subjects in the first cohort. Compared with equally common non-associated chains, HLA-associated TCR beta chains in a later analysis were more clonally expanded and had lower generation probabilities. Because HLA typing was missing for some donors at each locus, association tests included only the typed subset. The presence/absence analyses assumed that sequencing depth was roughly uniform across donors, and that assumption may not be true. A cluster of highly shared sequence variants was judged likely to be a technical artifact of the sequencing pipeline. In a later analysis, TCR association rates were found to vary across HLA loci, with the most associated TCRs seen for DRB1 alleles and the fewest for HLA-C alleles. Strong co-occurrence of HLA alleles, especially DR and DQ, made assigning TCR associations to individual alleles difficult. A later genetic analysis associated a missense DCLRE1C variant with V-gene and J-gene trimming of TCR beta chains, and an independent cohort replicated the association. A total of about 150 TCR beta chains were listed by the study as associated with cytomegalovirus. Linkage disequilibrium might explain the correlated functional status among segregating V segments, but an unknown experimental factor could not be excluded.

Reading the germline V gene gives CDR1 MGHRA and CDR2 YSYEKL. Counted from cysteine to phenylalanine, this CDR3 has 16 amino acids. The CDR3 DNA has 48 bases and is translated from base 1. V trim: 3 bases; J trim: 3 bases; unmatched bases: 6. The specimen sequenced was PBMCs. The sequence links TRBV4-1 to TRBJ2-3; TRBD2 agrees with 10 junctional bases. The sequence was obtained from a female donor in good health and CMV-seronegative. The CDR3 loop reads CASSQTGLARTDTQYF. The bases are TGCGCCAGCAGCCAGACGGGACTAGCGCGGACAGATACGCAGTATTTT.